These 22 T cell receptor beta chains share one sample of origin, sequenced in a study of PD-L1 blockade in urothelial cancer. The protocol was immunoSEQ multiplex PCR, while the TCRdb copy is restricted to in-frame clones and leaves out a portion. Here the sample spans some 120,000 clones, roughly 83% being singletons. Time point noted: peripheral blood 6 weeks after treatment start. Sample: PBMCs, taken around atezolizumab (anti-PD-L1) treatment. Receptor source: a man in his fifties or sixties with urothelial cancer.

The J gene is TRBJ1-5, the V gene TRBV9; a possible D gene is TRBD1 (6 bases). V shed 4 bases and J shed 3 bases, with 11 bases lying between them. Germline assignment: CDR1 SGDLS and CDR2 YYNGEE. This CDR3 has 14 residues. The CDR3: CASSTRDTNQPQHF. In nucleotides, the CDR3 is TGTGCCAGCAGCACACGGGACACCAATCAGCCCCAGCATTTT. The full variable domain, with the rest looked up from reference TRBV9 and TRBJ1-5, is DSGVTQTPKHLITATGQRVTLRCSPRSGDLSVYWYQQSLDQGLQFLIQYYNGEERAKGNILERFSAQQFPDLHSELNLSSLELGDSALYFCASSTRDTNQPQHFGDGTRLSIL.

This clone was counted many times. The chain has TRBV27 and TRBJ2-2; tentatively, D is TRBD2 (5 bases). CDR3 length: 13 residues. CDR1 and CDR2 (germline): MNHEY, SMNVEV (reference sequence). Between the trimmed V and J ends, which lost 5 bases and 4 bases, there was a span of 8 bases. CDR3 DNA: TGTGCCAGCAGTCTTGCGGGCACCGGGGAGCTGTTTTTT. Translated, it gives CASSLAGTGELFF.

The chain combines TRBV28 with TRBJ1-5; D is uncertain. Germline lookup yields CDR1 MDHEN and CDR2 SYDVKM. V shed 1 base and J shed 0 bases, with 10 bases lying between them. The CDR3 extends over 16 amino acids. CDR3: CASSLFSGFSNQPQHF. DNA for the CDR3: TGTGCCAGCAGTTTATTTTCCGGGTTTAGCAATCAGCCCCAGCATTTT.

J is TRBJ1-1 and V is TRBV7-8, with D tentatively TRBD1 (6 bases). CDR3 length equals 17 residues. CDR1 and CDR2 from the germline V gene are SGHVS and FQNEAQ. Trimming removed 3 bases from V and 4 bases from J, with 21 bases in between. The CDR3: CASSLKPLDSALTEAFF. CDR3 DNA sequence: TGTGCCAGCAGCTTGAAACCACTGGACAGCGCACTCACTGAAGCTTTCTTT.

The V call is TRBV19, the J call TRBJ1-5, with TRBD1 identical over 9 bases. The trim removed 3 bases at V and 7 bases at J, leaving 7 bases unmatched. The CDR3 is made up of 15 amino acids. Germline-derived CDR1 and CDR2 are LNHDA and SQIVND (reference sequence). In nucleotides, the CDR3 is TGTGCCAGTAGTATCGGGACAGGGAACGGGCAGCCCCAGCATTTT. It translates to CASSIGTGNGQPQHF.

This chain links TRBV19 with TRBJ1-5, with D uncertain. V was trimmed by 5 bases and J by 4 bases, leaving 6 bases between them. This CDR3 comprises 12 residues. Germline V lookup: CDR1 LNHDA, CDR2 SQIVND (reference sequence). CDR3 nucleotide sequence: TGTGCCAGTAGTGGGCGAAATCAGCCCCAGCATTTT. Translating it yields CASSGRNQPQHF. Combining the CDR3 with reference TRBV19 and TRBJ1-5 gives the whole variable domain DGGITQSPKYLFRKEGQNVTLSCEQNLNHDAMYWYRQDPGQGLRLIYYSQIVNDFQKGDIAEGYSVSREKKESFPLTVTSAQKNPTAFYLCASSGRNQPQHFGDGTRLSIL.

This chain connects TRBV9 to TRBJ2-1, with 7 bases lining up with TRBD2. Per the germline V gene, CDR1 is SGDLS and CDR2 is YYNGEE. Unmatched junction bases numbered 4, after V lost 0 bases and J lost 7 bases. The CDR3 loop spans 14 amino acids. The CDR3: CASSVGTSKNEQFF. The CDR3 DNA sequence: TGTGCCAGCAGCGTAGGGACTAGTAAGAATGAGCAGTTCTTC. Supplemented by reference TRBV9 and TRBJ2-1, the full variable domain reads DSGVTQTPKHLITATGQRVTLRCSPRSGDLSVYWYQQSLDQGLQFLIQYYNGEERAKGNILERFSAQQFPDLHSELNLSSLELGDSALYFCASSVGTSKNEQFFGPGTRLTVL.

This chain uses TRBV6-5 with TRBJ1-2; no definite D call. The germline V and J ends were trimmed by 8 bases and 4 bases, with 17 bases remaining between them. The CDR3 loop spans 14 amino acids. Germline loops: CDR1 MNHEY, CDR2 SVGAGI. Here the CDR3 reads CASQSGGNVYGYTF. DNA for the CDR3: TGTGCCAGCCAATCGGGAGGAAACGTCTATGGCTACACCTTC.

This rearrangement joins TRBV9 to TRBJ1-1, with no clear D. V was cut by 0 bases and J by 1 base, with 10 bases left in between. Per germline, CDR1 SGDLS and CDR2 YYNGEE. The CDR3 consists of 15 residues. The CDR3 nucleotides are TGTGCCAGCAGCGTAGGATTCAGCGAGAACACTGAAGCTTTCTTT. Encoded protein: CASSVGFSENTEAFF.

This chain links TRBV15 with TRBJ1-2, with a tentative D call TRBD1 (6 bases). The CDR3 extends over 12 amino acids. The V end lost 5 bases, the J end lost 7 bases, and 11 bases lay between the germline ends. Germline values: CDR1 LNHNV, CDR2 YYDKDF (reference sequence). In DNA form, the CDR3 reads TGTGCCACCAGCGAACAGGGAGTTGGCTACACCTTC. Protein product: CATSEQGVGYTF. Looking up the rest from reference TRBV15 and TRBJ1-2 gives the full variable domain: DAMVIQNPRYQVTQFGKPVTLSCSQTLNHNVMYWYQQKSSQAPKLLFHYYDKDFNNEADTPDNFQSRRPNTSFCFLDIRSPGLGDTAMYLCATSEQGVGYTFGSGTRLTVV.

The chain joins TRBV28 to TRBJ1-4, with 7 bases aligning to TRBD1. The CDR3 has 15 residues. The germline gives CDR1 MDHEN, CDR2 SYDVKM. Unmatched junction bases numbered 6, after V lost 4 bases and J lost 4 bases. The CDR3 bases are TGTGCCAGCAGTTCGGACAGGCTCCATAATGAAAAACTGTTTTTT. Encoded protein: CASSSDRLHNEKLFF.

This clone has only a few counts. V usage is TRBV7-6 and J usage is TRBJ1-2; D remains unclear. The CDR3 is 12 residues long. V gave up 1 base and J gave up 8 bases, with 8 bases separating them. CDR1 is SGHVS and CDR2 is FNYEAQ in the germline V gene. In DNA form, the CDR3 reads TGTGCCAGCAGCTTAGTTCGGGGAGGCTACACCTTC. This sequence encodes CASSLVRGGYTF.

A note on this clone: One end of the junction is discordant with germline, which a read error may explain. The chain couples TRBV7-9 to TRBJ2-3; the match to TRBD2 covers 10 bases. This CDR3 is 19 amino acids long. CDR1 and CDR2 (germline): SEHNR, FQNEAQ (reference sequence). The CDR3 region has the DNA TGTGCCAGAAGCTTAGTGAGGCAGCGGGAGGGCCGGGTGACAGATACGCAGTATTTT. This sequence encodes CARSLVRQREGRVTDTQYF.

The chain carries TRBV10-2 and TRBJ1-4; D remains ambiguous. From germline, CDR1 is WSHSY and CDR2 SAAADI. V lost 1 base and J lost 0, with 15 bases in between. The CDR3 runs to 18 residues. This chain's CDR3 is CASSEFDGRRPTNEKLFF. CDR3 bases: TGCGCCAGCAGTGAGTTCGACGGCAGGCGACCAACTAATGAAAAACTGTTTTTT.

The V call is TRBV6-5, the J call TRBJ1-2, with 7 bases identical to TRBD1. Trimming removed 2 bases from V and 6 bases from J; junction bases left unmatched: 9. The germline gives CDR1 MNHEY, CDR2 SVGAGI. The CDR3 is 15 amino acids. As DNA, the CDR3 is TGTGCCAGCAGTTACGACCCGGGACAGATAAATGGCTACACCTTC. Protein product: CASSYDPGQINGYTF.

This rearrangement joins TRBV7-9 to TRBJ2-2, with 8 positions matching TRBD1. Germline-derived CDR1 and CDR2 are SEHNR and FQNEAQ (reference sequence). The CDR3 totals 13 residues. The V segment lost 9 bases and the J segment 2 bases; nucleotides outside the gene matches: 2. The CDR3 DNA reads as TGTGCCAGAGACAGGGGTAACACCGGGGAGCTGTTTTTT. Translation: CARDRGNTGELFF.

This chain connects TRBV28 to TRBJ2-7; 12 nucleotides line up with TRBD2. J was trimmed by 4 bases and V by 2 bases; bases with no gene match: 9. The CDR3 runs to 17 residues. The germline gives CDR1 MDHEN, CDR2 SYDVKM. The CDR3 loop is CASSLETSGSPIYEQYF. The CDR3 coding sequence is TGTGCCAGCAGTTTAGAGACTAGCGGGAGCCCCATTTACGAGCAGTACTTC.

V gene TRBV5-4 combines with J gene TRBJ2-7, with TRBD2 identical over 12 bases. This CDR3 has 19 residues. Germline lookup yields CDR1 SGHNT and CDR2 YYREEE (reference sequence). The V segment lost 0 bases and the J segment 1 base; nucleotides outside the gene matches: 11. As DNA, the CDR3 is TGTGCCAGCAGCTTGGCCCGTCCTAGCGGGAGGGCCAGGTCCTACGAGCAGTACTTC. Residues: CASSLARPSGRARSYEQYF.

V and J are TRBV19 and TRBJ2-3, with TRBD2 matching over 10 bases. The CDR3 is 17 amino acids. Germline V CDR1 and CDR2: LNHDA, SQIVND (reference sequence). Unmatched junction bases numbered 9, after V lost 6 bases and J lost 0 bases. CDR3 region: CASSRRLAGSSTDTQYF. The CDR3 nucleotides read TGTGCCAGTAGCAGAAGACTAGCGGGTTCTAGCACAGATACGCAGTATTTT.

This clone was counted once. The genes are TRBV7-3 and TRBJ2-1, with unresolved D. Germline lookup yields CDR1 SGHTA and CDR2 FQGTGA. The CDR3 sequence is 13 residues long. Trimming cost V 5 bases and J 4 bases, with 9 bases left between them. CDR3 bases: TGTGCCAGCAGCCCCGACAATTACAATGAGCAGTTCTTC. Translated: CASSPDNYNEQFF.

This chain connects TRBV5-1 to TRBJ1-4; TRBD1 matches at 9 bases. The germline V gene has CDR1 SGHRS and CDR2 YFSETQ. V shed 5 bases, J shed 5 bases, and the junction held 4 bases outside the gene matches. CDR3 length: 14 residues. DNA of the CDR3: TGCGCCAGCAGTCGGGGACAGGGCAATGAAAAACTGTTTTTT. Protein sequence: CASSRGQGNEKLFF.

The rearrangement joins TRBV27 to TRBJ1-4; the D is unclear. The V end was cut by 0 bases, the J end by 3 bases, with 5 bases between. CDR1 is MNHEY and CDR2 is SMNVEV in the germline V gene (reference sequence). This CDR3 region has 14 residues. CDR3 coding DNA: TGTGCCAGCAGTTTATCTGGCCCTAATGAAAAACTGTTTTTT. Protein product: CASSLSGPNEKLFF.